The following is a T cell receptor (beta chain) sequence with its context. The sample belongs to a study of cytomegalovirus exposure and HLA in healthy donors. Study in general: In an earlier analysis, 90 million to 130 million unique TCR beta sequences were found from some 200 million T cells.

The CDR3 extends over 17 amino acids. Trimming shortened V by 5 bases and J by 2 bases, and 24 bases separated the two germline ends. Germline lookup yields CDR1 GTSNPN and CDR2 SVGIG (reference sequence). Donors showed nominal health when sampled, although they likely had unrecorded immune exposures. It was with 60 Vbeta and 13 Jbeta primers that the PCR ran. The data were produced by immunoSEQ multiplex PCR, yet TCRdb's version contains in-frame clones alone and is incomplete. The sample lists more than 80,000 clones, 60% to 75% seen once, with approximately 2.6% in the top ten. This clonotype was obtained from a male donor in good health and CMV-seropositive. The chain uses TRBV30 and TRBJ1-1; D possibly corresponds to TRBD1 (6 bases). The sample taken for sequencing was PBMCs. CDR3 residues: CAWESVTDRPANTEAFF. As DNA, the CDR3 is TGTGCCTGGGAGTCTGTCACAGACAGGCCTGCTAACACTGAAGCTTTCTTT.